The rows below give T cell receptor beta chains drawn from one sample of a study of blood T cells in healthy people across ages. Via MiXCR, TCRdb re-called the 5' RACE reads, giving one row per CDR3 protein. The repertoire has approximately 1.5 million distinct CDR3 sequences, 30% to 35% of them found once; the top ten carry about 11%. Material for sequencing was blood. These receptors were taken from a woman between 25 and 40 years old in good health. Each CDR3 is given with its conserved first and last residue.

v_gene,CDR3aa
TRBV20-1,CSARDFLYEQYF
TRBV11-2,CASSETGLASDEQYF
TRBV7-9,CASSSRSGSSYNEQFF
TRBV6-1,CASKQAGQGTYEQYF
TRBV5-1,CASSFEGQRNEQFF
TRBV7-9,CASSRTGGYQETQYF
TRBV7-9,CAVAGGEETQYF
TRBV20-1,CSADEPGGVYGYTF
TRBV20-1,CSPSWGGRLGEQFF
TRBV20-1,CSARYAPGQGDSNQPQHF
TRBV20-1,CSARGHQDQPQHF
TRBV2,CASSVDKIPGQASYEQYF
TRBV4-1,CASSSMGSGSTGELFF
TRBV5-4,CASSLVRGTSYNEQFF
TRBV20-1,CSARERGEQYF
TRBV12-3/TRBV12-4,CASSLHGIKDEQFF
TRBV29-1,CSVGTGTSRLNTEAFF
TRBV7-9,CASSALGPEQYF
TRBV20-1,CSATSGGGRQETQYF
TRBV19,CASSTTGSGAHNEQYF
TRBV6-6,CASSLERGGLDTQYF
TRBV11-2,CATAQGSGYTF
TRBV7-9,CASSYDQFTDTQYF
TRBV29-1,CSVLPGAQSPKDEQFF
TRBV18,CASSPGLAGAGGQFF
TRBV6-2/TRBV6-3,CASRMTSGGAVSNEQFF
TRBV6-5,CASINSVSEAFF
TRBV11-2,CASSSTSDRTPPYEQYF
TRBV7-9,CASSRRGAESYEQFF
TRBV7-3,CASSLTGTLGETQYF
TRBV5-6,CACSLGPLAGIQYF
TRBV10-3,CAISEDRSYTDTQYF
TRBV7-8,CASSLRTGFRYGYTF